Here is one TCR beta chain with its context. Its target is not known. Produced via immunoSEQ multiplex PCR; TCRdb's table is partial and in-frame only. The sample lists 150,000 to 200,000 clones; 85% to 95% were seen once. The sample belongs to a study of T cell responses to AZD1222 COVID-19 vaccine. The study, taken as a whole, reports: Breadth and depth of Spike-specific TCRs rose after two AZD1222 doses. Donors were mostly white British, more females; clonal diversity possibly underestimated. Vaccine-associated CD4 TCRs ranged over spike, dominating at 160-218 and 743-854.

Trimming removed 3 bases from V and 8 bases from J, with 17 bases in between. The CDR3 runs 16 residues. Germline CDR1 is SGHAT and CDR2 is FQNNGV. The chain combines TRBV11-2 with TRBJ1-6; D gene unclear. The input for sequencing was peripheral blood, taken on day 0 of AZD1222 vaccination. The receptor was isolated from an adult in good health. The CDR3 bases are TGTGCCAGCAGCTTGCATGGGCGGCTGGAGGATTCACCCCTCCACTTT. It yields the protein CASSLHGRLEDSPLHF.